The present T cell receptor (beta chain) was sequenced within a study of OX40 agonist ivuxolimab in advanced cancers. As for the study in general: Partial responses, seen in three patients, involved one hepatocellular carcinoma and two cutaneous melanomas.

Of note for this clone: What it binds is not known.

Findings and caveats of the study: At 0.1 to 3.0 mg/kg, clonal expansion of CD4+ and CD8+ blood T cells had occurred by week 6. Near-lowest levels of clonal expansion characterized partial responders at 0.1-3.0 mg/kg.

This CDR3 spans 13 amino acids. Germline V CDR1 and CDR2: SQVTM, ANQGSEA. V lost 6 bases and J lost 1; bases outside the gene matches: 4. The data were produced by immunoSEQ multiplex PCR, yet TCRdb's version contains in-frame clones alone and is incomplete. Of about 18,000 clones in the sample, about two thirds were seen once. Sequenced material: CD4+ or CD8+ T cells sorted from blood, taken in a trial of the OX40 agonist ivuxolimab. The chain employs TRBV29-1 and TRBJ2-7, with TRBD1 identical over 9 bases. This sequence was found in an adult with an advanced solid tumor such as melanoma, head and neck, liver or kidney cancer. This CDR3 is CSVQDRGSYEQYF. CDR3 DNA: TGCAGCGTCCAGGACAGGGGATCCTACGAGCAGTACTTC.